Listed here is a single T cell receptor (beta chain). In this sample, this clone turned up a few times. Its specific antigen is unknown. No base quality values were provided; no much bigger clone lies one nucleotide off. The data derive from a study of blood T cell repertoires in COVID-19 (dated by TCRdb to 2019 to 2021). Looking at the study overall: Samples from collaborators originated in the United States, Italy and Spain and spanned both the acute and convalescent phases of COVID-19. Where available, HLA class I and class II types were taken from metadata supplied by the sample provider and were not determined by assay-based typing. Samples came from the ongoing ImmuneRACE study (first 160 participants) plus 1,254 subjects from 6 global collaborators. A freely available public database, intended as a resource for researchers studying the immune response to SARS-CoV-2, is where the repertoires were released. The dataset comprised deeply sampled blood TCRbeta repertoires from subjects exposed to, actively infected with, or recovered from COVID-19. The prospective study material was composed of cDNA or gDNA derived from T cells, B-cell-depleted T cells, or PBMCs. Nearly every sample came with metadata listing a de-identified subject ID, COVID-19 status, age in years and sex. Broad study findings and their caveats: Clinical and demographic metadata were provided uncurated, with the amount varying by source and participant.

TCRbeta CDR3 regions were amplified from genomic DNA by means of the immunoSEQ Assay, a bias-controlled multiplex PCR. As for how the authors treated the data: Nucleated cell counts per sample were estimated from amplification of reference gene primers within the assay. Sequence reads were collapsed and filtered to measure the absolute abundance of every unique TCRbeta CDR3 rearrangement. For each sample, productive Simpson clonality was calculated by taking the square root of Simpson's diversity index across productive rearrangements. TCRdb re-hosts the immuneACCESS table, in-frame sequences only. Its copies lack some clones; in the studies checked, an unresolved V gene accounts for under half of them, and the cause for the rest is not known. That table gives V, J and clone size, and the DNA gave D and trimming. In all, the sample holds about 68,000 clones, and about 88% of those were seen once. 7% to 10% of the sample is taken by the ten largest.

Collaborating institutions collected whole blood in K2EDTA tubes following their own protocols. Collaborator samples were shipped for TCRbeta analysis as frozen whole blood, isolated PBMCs, or DNA extracted from either sample type. The junction shows trimming of 2 bases on V and 4 bases on J, and the gene matches do not reach 0 bases of it. The CDR3 goes from the cysteine to the phenylalanine over 14 residues. Kept here is only the CDR3 DNA, which spans 42 bases and is read in frame from base 1. For CDR1 and CDR2, the germline V gene lists MNHNS and SASEGT. The TCR was taken from a middle-aged man with active COVID-19. This receptor chain uses TRBV6-1 and TRBJ2-3, with 10 junctional bases fitting TRBD2. Sequencing was carried out using peripheral blood. The encoded CDR3 is CASSESGGADTQYF. In nucleotide form, the sequence is TGTGCCAGCAGTGAAAGCGGGGGGGCAGATACGCAGTATTTT.